This TCR beta chain was captured in a study of vaccination and CD4 T cells after COVID-19. The treatment is: approximately nine-day PBMC culture with coronavirus spike peptide pools or control peptides (ViraFEST assay). CD4+ T cells of the unexposed donor were collected before the COVID-19 pandemic (2011-2018). Study observations and caveats: The great majority, 304 of 307 vaccine-specific clones, proved spike mono-reactive in convalescent patients.

The assay that was used to sequence DNA from cultured CD4+ T cells was the Oncomine TCR Beta short-read assay. Genomic DNA was drawn out of CD4+ T cells grown in culture. TCRdb reprocessed the PCR reads via MiXCR and lists one record per CDR3 protein. The table has 7,000 to 9,000 distinct CDR3 sequences, 32% seen once. Of note for this clonotype: Its antigen is as yet unknown.

Trimming took 2 bases from V and 4 from J, leaving 12 bases between them. CDR1 and CDR2 from the germline V gene are MNHEY and SVGEGT. The CDR3 runs to 14 residues. The sample consisted of CD4+ T cells from blood, cultured in vitro. The chain joins TRBV6-2 or TRBV6-3 to TRBJ2-7; D is ambiguous. This receptor was identified in a human donor in good health. The CDR3, as DNA: TGTGCCAGCAGTTACGGTTCCACTCTATACGAGCAGTACTTC. It specifies CASSYGSTLYEQYF.